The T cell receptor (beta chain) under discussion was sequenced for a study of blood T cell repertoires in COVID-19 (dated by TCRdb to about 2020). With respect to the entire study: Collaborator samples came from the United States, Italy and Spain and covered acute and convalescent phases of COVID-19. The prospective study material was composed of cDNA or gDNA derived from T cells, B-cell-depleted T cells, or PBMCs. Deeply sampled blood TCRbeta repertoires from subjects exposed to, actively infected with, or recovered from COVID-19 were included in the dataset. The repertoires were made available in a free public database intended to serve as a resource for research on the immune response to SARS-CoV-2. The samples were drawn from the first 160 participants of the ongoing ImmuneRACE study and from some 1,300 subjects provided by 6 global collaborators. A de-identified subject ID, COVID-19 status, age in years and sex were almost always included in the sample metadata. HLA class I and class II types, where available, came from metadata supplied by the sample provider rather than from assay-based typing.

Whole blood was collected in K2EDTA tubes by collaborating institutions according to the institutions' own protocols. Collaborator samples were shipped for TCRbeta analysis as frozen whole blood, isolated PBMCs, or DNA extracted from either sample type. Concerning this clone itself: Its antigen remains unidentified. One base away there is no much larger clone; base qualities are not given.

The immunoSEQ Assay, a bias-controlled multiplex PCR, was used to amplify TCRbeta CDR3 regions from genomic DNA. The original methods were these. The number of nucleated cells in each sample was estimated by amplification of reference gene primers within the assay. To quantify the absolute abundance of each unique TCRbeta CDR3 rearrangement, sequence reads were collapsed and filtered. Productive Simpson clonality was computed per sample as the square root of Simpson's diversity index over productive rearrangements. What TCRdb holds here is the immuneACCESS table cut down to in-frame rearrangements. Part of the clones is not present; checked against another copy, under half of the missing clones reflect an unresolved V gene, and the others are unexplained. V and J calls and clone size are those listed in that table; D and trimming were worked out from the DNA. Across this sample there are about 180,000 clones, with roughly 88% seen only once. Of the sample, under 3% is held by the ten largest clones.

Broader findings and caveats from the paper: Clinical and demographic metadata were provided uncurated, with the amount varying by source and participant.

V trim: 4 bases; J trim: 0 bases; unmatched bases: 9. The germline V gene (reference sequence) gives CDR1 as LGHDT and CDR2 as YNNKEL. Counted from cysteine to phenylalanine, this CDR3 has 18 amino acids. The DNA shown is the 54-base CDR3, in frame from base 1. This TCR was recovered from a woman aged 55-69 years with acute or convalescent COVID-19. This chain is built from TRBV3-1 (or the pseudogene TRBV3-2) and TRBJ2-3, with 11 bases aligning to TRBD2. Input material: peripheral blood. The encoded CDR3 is CASSPRDSGGASTDTQYF. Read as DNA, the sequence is TGTGCCAGCAGCCCTCGAGATAGCGGGGGGGCTAGCACAGATACGCAGTATTTT.